A single sample is the source of the 27 T cell receptor beta chains below, sequenced in a study of naive CD8 T cells in extremely preterm neonates. Study outcomes and limitations: Preterm CDR3s were shorter than older groups', with fewer N additions and less trimming.

Preterm samples came from extremely preterm deliveries at about 21-27 weeks. What these receptors recognize is not known. Clones were sequenced by immunoSEQ multiplex PCR, and TCRdb holds only the in-frame ones, with some missing. The table includes more than 20,000 clones, approximately 88% detected once. What was sequenced was naive CD8+ T cells from cord blood. The source is a boy who was born preterm.

This clone was counted only a few times. Here the CDR3 DNA reads TGTGCTAGTGGTTTGGACAGGGATGGCTACACCTTC. As protein: CASGLDRDGYTF. The chain employs TRBV12-5 and TRBJ1-2; perhaps TRBD1 as D (6 bases). The V and J ends lost 1 base and 6 bases respectively, with 6 bases between them. The CDR3 runs to 12 residues. Germline CDR1 LGHNT, CDR2 FRNRAP.

V gene TRBV7-9 combines with J gene TRBJ1-5, with no clear D. Germline loops: CDR1 SEHNR, CDR2 FQNEAQ (reference sequence). V was cut by 4 bases and J by 4 bases, with 5 bases left in between. This CDR3 comprises 12 residues. As DNA, the CDR3 is TGTGCCAGCAGCTCTTTAAATCAGCCCCAGCATTTT. Amino acid sequence: CASSSLNQPQHF.

This rearrangement joins TRBV9 to TRBJ1-5; D perhaps matches TRBD1 (6 bases). Germline CDR1 is SGDLS and CDR2 is YYNGEE. The CDR3 covers 14 residues. V was shortened by 0 bases and J by 6 bases, with 10 bases between the two germline ends. This CDR3 reads CASSVGARGQPQHF. CDR3 sequence (DNA): TGTGCCAGCAGCGTAGGAGCCAGGGGTCAGCCCCAGCATTTT.

The J gene is TRBJ1-3, the V gene TRBV20-1, with D uncertain. Deletions cut 7 bases from V and 9 bases from J, with 7 bases between. The CDR3 contains 9 residues. CDR1 DFQATT and CDR2 SNEGSKA come from the germline V gene (reference sequence). CDR3 region: CSGPGTIYF. The CDR3 region has the DNA TGCAGTGGTCCGGGCACCATATATTTT.

The chain carries TRBV27 and TRBJ2-7; D is undetermined. Germline CDR1 MNHEY, CDR2 SMNVEV (reference sequence). V dropped 0 bases and J dropped 3 bases, with 0 bases sitting between them. CDR3 length: 11 amino acids. The CDR3 DNA sequence: TGTGCCAGCAGTTTATCCTACGAGCAGTACTTC. Translating it yields CASSLSYEQYF.

The chain has TRBV7-3 and TRBJ1-6; 9 positions match TRBD1. V dropped 0 bases and J dropped 9; count of bases not matched to a gene: 3. CDR1 and CDR2 (germline): SGHTA, FQGTGA. The CDR3 sequence is 15 residues long. The CDR3 DNA sequence: TGTGCCAGCAGCTTAACGGGGACAGGGTTTTCACCCCTCCACTTT. Protein sequence: CASSLTGTGFSPLHF.

V is TRBV5-8 and J is TRBJ1-5; 8 bases are a match to TRBD1. The junction had 0 bases not matched to a gene; V was cut back by 0 bases and J by 1 base. The germline gives CDR1 SGHTS, CDR2 YDEGEE. The CDR3 spans 15 residues. CDR3 amino acids: CASSLGQGSNQPQHF. The CDR3 bases are TGTGCCAGCAGCTTGGGACAGGGGAGCAATCAGCCCCAGCATTTT.

The chain carries TRBV10-3 and TRBJ1-2; TRBD1 might be the D (6 bases). The ends were cut back, 4 bases at V and 3 bases at J, with 6 bases in the middle. This CDR3 is 12 amino acids long. Germline V gene data show CDR1 as ENHRY and CDR2 as SYGVKD. The DNA for the CDR3 is TGTGCCATCAGTGGACAGGACTATGGCTACACCTTC. Translated, it gives CAISGQDYGYTF.

This chain connects TRBV4-3 to TRBJ2-7, with unresolved D. CDR1 is LGHNA and CDR2 is YSLEER in the germline V gene. Between the trimmed V and J ends, which lost 0 bases and 3 bases, there was a span of 9 bases. This CDR3 comprises 14 residues. CDR3 in amino acids: CASSQDRKYYEQYF. The CDR3, as DNA: TGCGCCAGCAGCCAAGATCGGAAATACTACGAGCAGTACTTC.

This chain links TRBV6-5 with TRBJ1-2; tentative D call: TRBD1 (6 bases). The germline gives CDR1 MNHEY, CDR2 SVGAGI. Between the trimmed V and J ends, which lost 0 bases and 7 bases, there was a span of 9 bases. The CDR3 is made up of 13 amino acids. CDR3 bases: TGTGCCAGCAGTTACTCGGCAGGGGCTGGCTACACCTTC. Its protein is CASSYSAGAGYTF.

The V call is TRBV4-1, the J call TRBJ2-7, with TRBD2 matching over 10 bases. The ends lost 2 bases at V and 0 bases at J; junction bases unmatched: 1. CDR1 MGHRA and CDR2 YSYEKL come from the germline V gene. This CDR3 has 15 residues. This CDR3 is CASSQSGGASYEQYF. The CDR3, as DNA: TGCGCCAGCAGCCAAAGCGGGGGGGCCTCCTACGAGCAGTACTTC.

A remark on this clone: The sample has other DNA sequences that encode this CDR3 too. V usage is TRBV5-4 and J usage is TRBJ1-5, with 8 bases matching TRBD1. The CDR3 sequence is 14 residues long. J gave up 2 bases and V 4 bases, and 2 bases lay outside the gene matches. Germline CDR1 and CDR2: SGHNT and YYREEE (reference sequence). For the CDR3, the DNA is TGTGCCAGCAGCCTGGACAGGGGCAATCAGCCCCAGCATTTT. It specifies CASSLDRGNQPQHF.

The genes are TRBV30 and TRBJ1-6; 7 bases align to TRBD1. Germline CDR1 is GTSNPN and CDR2 is SVGIG (reference sequence). The CDR3 extends over 12 amino acids. The ends lost 2 bases at V and 9 bases at J; junction bases unmatched: 1. The CDR3 nucleotides read TGTGCCTGGAGTCCAGGGGGTTCACCCCTCCACTTT. It translates to CAWSPGGSPLHF. The entire variable domain, with the rest obtained from reference TRBV30 and TRBJ1-6, is as follows: SQTIHQWPATLVQPVGSPLSLECTVEGTSNPNLYWYRQAAGRGLQLLFYSVGIGQISSEVPQNLSASRPQDRQFILSSKKLLLSDSGFYLCAWSPGGSPLHFGNGTRLTVT.

This chain connects TRBV27 to TRBJ1-2; 8 bases are a match to TRBD1. With 6 bases clipped from V and 0 bases from J, the junction kept 0 bases outside the gene matches. Germline V gives CDR1 MNHEY, CDR2 SMNVEV (reference sequence). The CDR3 is 13 residues long. DNA for the CDR3: TGTGCCAGCAGACAGGGGGCTAACTATGGCTACACCTTC. Translated: CASRQGANYGYTF.

This clone was counted between two and nine times. V and J are TRBV5-1 and TRBJ2-7; 10 positions agree with TRBD1. This CDR3 comprises 15 residues. Trimming removed 0 bases from V and 6 bases from J; junction bases left unmatched: 6. Germline V CDR1 and CDR2: SGHRS, YFSETQ. The CDR3 loop reads CASSLAGTGVSEQYF. CDR3 bases: TGCGCCAGCAGCTTGGCCGGGACAGGGGTAAGCGAGCAGTACTTC. The complete variable domain, with remaining parts taken from reference TRBV5-1 and TRBJ2-7, reads KAGVTQTPRYLIKTRGQQVTLSCSPISGHRSVSWYQQTPGQGLQFLFEYFSETQRNKGNFPGRFSGRQFSNSRSEMNVSTLELGDSALYLCASSLAGTGVSEQYFGPGTRLTVT.

This chain joins TRBV10-3 and TRBJ2-7; 7 positions agree with TRBD1. CDR1 and CDR2 from the germline V gene are ENHRY and SYGVKD. The CDR3 sequence is 12 residues long. J gave up 3 bases and V 4 bases, and 0 bases lay outside the gene matches. The DNA of the CDR3 is TGTGCCATCAGTGCAGGGGGCTACGAGCAGTACTTC. Translated: CAISAGGYEQYF.

The chain employs TRBV19 and TRBJ2-3; D gene ambiguous. The CDR3 extends over 11 amino acids. V lost 1 base and J 4 bases, leaving 0 bases between the germline ends. Germline V gene sequence: CDR1 LNHDA, CDR2 SQIVND (reference sequence). The DNA of the CDR3 is TGTGCCAGTAGTATAGCAGATACGCAGTATTTT. Translated: CASSIADTQYF.

This clone was seen only a few times. CDR3 DNA: TGTGCCAGCAGCGTAGGCAGGGACTATGGCTACACCTTC. It specifies CASSVGRDYGYTF. V gene TRBV9 combines with J gene TRBJ1-2; tentative D call: TRBD1 (5 bases). Germline CDR1 and CDR2: SGDLS and YYNGEE. The CDR3 runs 13 residues. V lost 0 bases, J lost 3 bases, and 6 bases lay in between. The whole variable domain, remainder taken from reference TRBV9 and TRBJ1-2, is DSGVTQTPKHLITATGQRVTLRCSPRSGDLSVYWYQQSLDQGLQFLIQYYNGEERAKGNILERFSAQQFPDLHSELNLSSLELGDSALYFCASSVGRDYGYTFGSGTRLTVV.

CDR3: CASSLASGGATGELFF. Written as DNA, the CDR3 is TGTGCCAGCAGCTTAGCTAGCGGGGGGGCGACCGGGGAGCTGTTTTTT. V gene TRBV7-6 combines with J gene TRBJ2-2; TRBD2 aligns across 11 bases. The V gene end was trimmed by 0 bases and the J gene end by 5 bases; junction bases not matched to a gene: 2. The CDR3 is 16 residues long. Germline lookup yields CDR1 SGHVS and CDR2 FNYEAQ.

There are a few counts of this clone. The J gene is TRBJ1-6, the V gene TRBV7-9, with 7 bases that match TRBD1. The CDR3 spans 14 residues. Germline values: CDR1 SEHNR, CDR2 FQNEAQ (reference sequence). The V gene end was trimmed by 5 bases and the J gene end by 6 bases; junction bases not matched to a gene: 4. The CDR3 region is CASSLRQGNSPLHF. The CDR3 DNA sequence: TGTGCCAGCAGCCTACGACAGGGTAATTCACCCCTCCACTTT.

The chain recombines TRBV5-1 with TRBJ2-7; D ambiguous. Trimming took 2 bases from V and 2 from J, leaving 5 bases between them. The germline V gene has CDR1 SGHRS and CDR2 YFSETQ. The CDR3 length is 12 residues. Written as DNA, the CDR3 is TGCGCCAGCAGCTTTACAGCCTACGAGCAGTACTTC. This translates into CASSFTAYEQYF.

The chain joins TRBV30 to TRBJ1-2, with TRBD1 matching 9 bases. Germline V gene sequence: CDR1 GTSNPN, CDR2 SVGIG (reference sequence). Trimming took 5 bases from V and 6 from J; bases not matched to a gene: 7. This CDR3 is 13 amino acids long. The CDR3 region is CAWGETGGNGYTF. Here the CDR3 DNA reads TGTGCCTGGGGCGAGACAGGGGGGAATGGCTACACCTTC. The whole variable domain, filled in from reference TRBV30 and TRBJ1-2, reads SQTIHQWPATLVQPVGSPLSLECTVEGTSNPNLYWYRQAAGRGLQLLFYSVGIGQISSEVPQNLSASRPQDRQFILSSKKLLLSDSGFYLCAWGETGGNGYTFGSGTRLTVV.

This rearrangement joins TRBV10-3 to TRBJ1-2, with D unresolved. Germline CDR1 and CDR2: ENHRY and SYGVKD. V was clipped by 2 bases and J by 3 bases, with 4 bases between them. The CDR3 consists of 12 residues. The CDR3 sequence: CAISEGHYGYTF. CDR3 DNA: TGTGCCATCAGTGAGGGACACTATGGCTACACCTTC.

V is TRBV9 and J is TRBJ2-1; the D call may be TRBD1 or TRBD2 (5 bases each). The CDR3 consists of 15 residues. Germline values: CDR1 SGDLS, CDR2 YYNGEE. V was trimmed by 0 bases and J by 0 bases, leaving 7 bases between them. As DNA, the CDR3 is TGTGCCAGCAGCGTAGGGGGGACCTCCTACAATGAGCAGTTCTTC. Its protein is CASSVGGTSYNEQFF.

The chain has TRBV6-5 and TRBJ2-4; D is perhaps TRBD1 (6 bases). This CDR3 comprises 15 residues. Germline V lookup: CDR1 MNHEY, CDR2 SVGAGI. The V end lost 2 bases, the J end lost 1 base, and 9 bases lay between the germline ends. This CDR3 reads CASSYLQGAKNIQYF. In DNA form, the CDR3 reads TGTGCCAGCAGTTACCTGCAGGGGGCCAAAAACATTCAGTACTTC.

The chain couples TRBV25-1 to TRBJ1-2; 7 positions match TRBD1. The germline gives CDR1 MGHDK, CDR2 SYGVNS. This CDR3 has 15 amino acids. Germline trimming cut 1 base from V and 0 bases from J; bases unmatched to any gene: 2. The CDR3 DNA reads as TGTGCCAGCAGTGAATGGGGGACAGCTAACTATGGCTACACCTTC. Translating gives CASSEWGTANYGYTF.

The chain carries TRBV19 and TRBJ2-4; D unclear. The V end lost 1 base, the J end lost 1 base, and 5 bases lay between the germline ends. Germline V gene lookup returns CDR1 LNHDA and CDR2 SQIVND (reference sequence). The CDR3 is 14 amino acids. CDR3 bases: TGTGCCAGTAGTATAGCCAGGGCCAAAAACATTCAGTACTTC. It codes for CASSIARAKNIQYF.